The clone carrying this TCR beta chain occurred once. Its antigen is not known. A second PCR, run for 7 to 11 cycles, used a sample-barcoded 5' primer plus a J-beta primer mix. TCRdb reanalysed the 5' RACE reads using MiXCR and keeps one entry per CDR3 protein. The sample contains roughly 790,000 distinct CDR3 sequences, roughly 44% of which appear only once. This sample was included in a study of blood T cells in healthy people across ages. Whole-study results and caveats: Long-lived donors exceeded aged donors in naive CD4+ cells and diversity. Correlation between TCR beta diversity and naive T cell percentage was strong.

This CDR3 has 16 residues. V gave up 5 bases and J gave up 4 bases, with 17 bases separating them. This TCR was recovered from an older woman in good health. Sequenced sample: blood. The chain combines TRBV12-3 or TRBV12-4 with TRBJ1-4; possible D gene TRBD1, 6 bases. The chain's CDR3 is CASSLNPGAINEKLFF. The CDR3 nucleotides are TGTGCCAGCAGTCTAAATCCAGGGGCAATTAATGAAAAACTGTTTTTT.